This TCR beta chain was identified in a study of vaccination and CD4 T cells after COVID-19. Study as a whole: Researchers treated cells with overlapping spike peptides taken from SARS-CoV-2, HCoV-NL63, HCoV-OC43 and HCoV-229E.

Treatment meaning: approximately 11-day PBMC culture with coronavirus spike peptide pools or control peptides (ViraFEST assay). In its sample, this clonotype was seen a few times. What it binds is not known. The study's findings and limits: In convalescent patients, 304 of 307 vaccine-specific clones were spike mono-reactive.

Sequenced with the Oncomine TCR Beta short-read assay was DNA taken from cultured CD4+ T cells. TCRdb redid the calling of the PCR reads with MiXCR, one entry per CDR3 protein. Seen here are about 8,100 distinct CDR3 sequences, roughly 55% observed once, and the top ten hold about 29%. Sequencing input: CD4+ T cells from blood, cultured in vitro. The TCR comes from a human donor who had recovered from COVID-19.

DNA for the CDR3: TGTGCCAGCAAGGAGTGGGAAAAAGAGACCCAGTACTTC. Amino acids: CASKEWEKETQYF. V usage is TRBV6-1 and J usage is TRBJ2-5, with D unclear. CDR1 MNHNS and CDR2 SASEGT come from the germline V gene. CDR3 length: 13 residues. Trimming removed 7 bases at V and 3 bases at J, with 12 bases between.